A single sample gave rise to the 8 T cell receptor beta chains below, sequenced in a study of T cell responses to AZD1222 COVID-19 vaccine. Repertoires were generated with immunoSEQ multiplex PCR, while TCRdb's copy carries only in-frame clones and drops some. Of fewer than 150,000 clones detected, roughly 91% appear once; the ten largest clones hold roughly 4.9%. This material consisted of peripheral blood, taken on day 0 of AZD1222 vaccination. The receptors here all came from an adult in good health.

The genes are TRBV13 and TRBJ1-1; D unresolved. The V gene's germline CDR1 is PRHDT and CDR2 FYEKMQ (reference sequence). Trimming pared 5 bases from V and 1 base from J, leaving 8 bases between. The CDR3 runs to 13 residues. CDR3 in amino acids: CASSMWQNTEAFF. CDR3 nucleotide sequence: TGTGCCAGCAGCATGTGGCAGAACACTGAAGCTTTCTTT.

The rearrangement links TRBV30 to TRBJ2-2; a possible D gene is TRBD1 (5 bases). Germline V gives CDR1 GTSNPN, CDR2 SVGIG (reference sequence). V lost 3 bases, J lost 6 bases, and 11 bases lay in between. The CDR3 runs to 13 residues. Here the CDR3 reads CAWSRKGAGELFF. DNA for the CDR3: TGTGCCTGGAGCCGCAAAGGGGCCGGGGAGCTGTTTTTT.

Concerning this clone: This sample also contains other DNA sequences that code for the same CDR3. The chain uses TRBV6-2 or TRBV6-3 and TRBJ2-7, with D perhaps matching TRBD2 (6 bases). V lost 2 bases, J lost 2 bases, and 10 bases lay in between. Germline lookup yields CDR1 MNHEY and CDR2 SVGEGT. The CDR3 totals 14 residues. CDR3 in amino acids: CASSYEAGTYEQYF. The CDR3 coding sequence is TGTGCCAGCAGTTACGAGGCGGGAACCTACGAGCAGTACTTC.

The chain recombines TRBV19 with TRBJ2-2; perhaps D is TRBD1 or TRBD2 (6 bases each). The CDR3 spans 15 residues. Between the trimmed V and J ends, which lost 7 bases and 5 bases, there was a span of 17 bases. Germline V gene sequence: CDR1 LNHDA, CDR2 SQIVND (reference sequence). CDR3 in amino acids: CASTAGGARTGELFF. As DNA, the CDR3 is TGTGCCAGTACGGCCGGGGGCGCGAGGACCGGGGAGCTGTTTTTT.

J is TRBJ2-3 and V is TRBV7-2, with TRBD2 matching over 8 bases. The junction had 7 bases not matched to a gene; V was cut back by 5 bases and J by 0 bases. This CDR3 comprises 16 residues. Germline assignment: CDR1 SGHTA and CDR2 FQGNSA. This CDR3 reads CASSHKAGASTDTQYF. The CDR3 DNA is TGTGCCAGCAGCCACAAAGCGGGAGCTAGCACAGATACGCAGTATTTT.

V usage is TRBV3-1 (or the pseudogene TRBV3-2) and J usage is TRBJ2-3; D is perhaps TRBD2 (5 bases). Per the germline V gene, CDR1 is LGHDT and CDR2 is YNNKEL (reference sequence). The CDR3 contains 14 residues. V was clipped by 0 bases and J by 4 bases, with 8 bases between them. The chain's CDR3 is CASSQEQEADTQYF. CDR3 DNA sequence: TGTGCCAGCAGCCAAGAGCAGGAGGCAGATACGCAGTATTTT.

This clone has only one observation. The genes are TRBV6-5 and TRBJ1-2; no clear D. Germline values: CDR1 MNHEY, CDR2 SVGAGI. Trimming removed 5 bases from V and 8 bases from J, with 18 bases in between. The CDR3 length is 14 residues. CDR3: CASSTPGTIVGYTF. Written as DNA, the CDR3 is TGTGCCAGCAGTACCCCGGGAACTATAGTGGGCTACACCTTC.

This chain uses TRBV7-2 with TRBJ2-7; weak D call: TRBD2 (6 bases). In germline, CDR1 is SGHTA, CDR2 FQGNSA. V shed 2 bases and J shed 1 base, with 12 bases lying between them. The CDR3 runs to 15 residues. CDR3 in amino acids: CASSLLVGRSYEQYF. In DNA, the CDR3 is TGTGCCAGCAGCTTACTGGTCGGGAGATCCTACGAGCAGTACTTC.